These T cell receptor beta chains were read from a single sample in a study of CD8+CD57+ T cells in acquired aplastic anemia. MiXCR was run by TCRdb on the reads, yielding one entry per CDR3 protein. This sample has 160,000 or so distinct CDR3 sequences, with around half found just once. Sequencing was performed on sorted CD4+, CD8+, or CD8+CD57+ T cells (not recorded which) from PBMCs. These receptors all come from a human donor with aplastic anemia. Both conserved end residues are part of each CDR3. Each record gives: D gene, J gene, V gene, clone size, CDR3 DNA, CDR3 protein. The D gene is left open where the match is weak. Size is stated for part of the rows, as once, few or many counts, or as a class when the clone is expanded.

>TRBD2|TRBJ2-5|TRBV5-1|.
TGCGCCAGCAGCTTGGGTTCTAGCGGGGGGGCCGTCGAAGAGACCCAGTACTTC
CASSLGSSGGAVEETQYF
>.|TRBJ1-4|TRBV15|few
TGTGCCACCAGCAGAGGTGGGGCAGGGCGGGAAAAACTGTTTTTT
CATSRGGAGREKLFF
>.|TRBJ2-1|TRBV29-1|.
TGCAGCGTCGTCGCGGGGAGCTCCTACAATGAGCAGTTCTTC
CSVVAGSSYNEQFF
>TRBD2|TRBJ2-1|TRBV10-3|.
TGTGCCATCCAGGGCGGGGGGTCCGATGAGCAGTTCTTC
CAIQGGGSDEQFF
>.|TRBJ2-5|TRBV5-4|many
TGTGCCAGCAGCTTAACCGACACCAGGACCCAGTACTTC
CASSLTDTRTQYF
>TRBD1|TRBJ2-2|TRBV6-2/TRBV6-3|few
TGTGCCAGCAGCAGACAGGGGGCGAAGGTCGGGGAGCTGTTTTTT
CASSRQGAKVGELFF
>.|TRBJ2-1|TRBV25-1|.
TGTGCCAGCAGTGAATCGTGGACACAACATGAGCAGTTCTTC
CASSESWTQHEQFF
>.|TRBJ1-5|TRBV12-3/TRBV12-4|many
TGTGCCAGCAGTTTTGGGCAGGGCAATCAGCCCCAGCATTTT
CASSFGQGNQPQHF
>TRBD1|TRBJ1-2|TRBV5-4|.
TGTGCCAGCAGCTTGGACAGGGGGCTGAGCGCGGGGGGCTACACCTTC
CASSLDRGLSAGGYTF
>.|TRBJ2-2|TRBV6-1|.
TGTGCCAGCAGTCCCCCTGACAGAAACACCGGGGAGCTGTTTTTT
CASSPPDRNTGELFF
>TRBD1|TRBJ2-5|TRBV20-1|many
TGCAGTGCCAAAAACCCCCGGGACAGGGGGCAAGAGACCCAGTACTTC
CSAKNPRDRGQETQYF
>TRBD1|TRBJ1-1|TRBV4-3|many
TGCGCCAGCAGCCAAGATCGAGGGGGCGGGACTGAAGCTTTCTTT
CASSQDRGGGTEAFF
>TRBD1|TRBJ1-2|TRBV19|.
TGTGCCAGTACCCTTACCCCCGGGACAGACTATGGCTACACCTTC
CASTLTPGTDYGYTF
>.|TRBJ1-1|TRBV5-8|.
TGTGCCAGCAGCCGCTTGGGCACTGAAGCTTTCTTT
CASSRLGTEAFF
>.|TRBJ1-5|TRBV12-3/TRBV12-4|many
TGTGCCAGCAGAAACGACGTCCAGCCCCAGCATTTT
CASRNDVQPQHF
>TRBD1|TRBJ2-1|TRBV19|few
TGTGCCAGTACCAAGGACAGGAATTCCTACAATGAGCAGTTCTTC
CASTKDRNSYNEQFF
>.|TRBJ2-7|TRBV7-2|many
TGTGCCAGCAGCGGTGACTACGAGCAGTACTTC
CASSGDYEQYF
>.|TRBJ1-1|TRBV5-1|many
TGCGCCAGCAGCTTGGCCGCAGGGAACACTGAAGCTTTCTTT
CASSLAAGNTEAFF
>.|TRBJ1-1|TRBV5-8|many
TGTGCCAGCAGCTTTAGAACTGGTATGGGCACTGAAGCTTTCTTT
CASSFRTGMGTEAFF
>.|TRBJ1-1|TRBV10-3|.
TGTGCCATCAGTGAAAGGGAGGACACTGAAGCTTTCTTT
CAISEREDTEAFF
>.|TRBJ2-7|TRBV7-9|.
TGCGCCAGCAGCTTTGGTCTACAGGGAACCTACGAGCAGTACTTC
CASSFGLQGTYEQYF
>.|TRBJ1-6|TRBV10-3|.
TGTGCCAGCAGTTCCGAACCCTCACCCCTCCACTTT
CASSSEPSPLHF
>.|TRBJ1-2|TRBV11-2|once
TGTGCCAGCAGCTCTACCCCCGGGGAACAACACTATGGCTACACCTTC
CASSSTPGEQHYGYTF
>TRBD1|TRBJ1-6|TRBV6-7|many
TGTGCCAGCAGTTACTCCGACAGGGTCACCCCCTATAATTCACCCCTCCACTTT
CASSYSDRVTPYNSPLHF
>.|TRBJ2-7|TRBV19|.
TGTGCCAGTAGTCCACAGGGAATTTCCTACGAGCAGTACTTC
CASSPQGISYEQYF
>TRBD1|TRBJ1-2|TRBV19|many
TGTGCCAGTAGTGCGCCACCGGGACAGGTTAACTATGGCTACACCTTC
CASSAPPGQVNYGYTF
>.|TRBJ2-7|TRBV20-1|.
TGCGGTGCTAGAGTCGCCTTAGGGTCTGGCGAGCAGTACTTC
CGARVALGSGEQYF
>TRBD1|TRBJ2-7|TRBV29-1|.
TGCAGCGTTGGAGAGTGGGGACAGGGGAGCACCGGGGAGCAGTACTTC
CSVGEWGQGSTGEQYF
>TRBD1|TRBJ1-6|TRBV7-2|.
TGTGCCAGCAGCTTTAAGACAGGGGGCGATTCACCCCTCCACTTT
CASSFKTGGDSPLHF
>TRBD1|TRBJ2-3|TRBV5-6|many
TGTGCCAGCAGCGAAACCTCGGACAGGAAAATCACGGATACGCAGTATTTT
CASSETSDRKITDTQYF
>.|TRBJ1-4|TRBV25-1|once
TGTGCCAGCAGTGAATATAGCTTCGGACGAGGGGGTGCCGAGAACGAAAAACTGTTTTTT
CASSEYSFGRGGAENEKLFF
>.|TRBJ1-3|TRBV15|.
TGTGCCACCAGCTGTGGGGAATCTGGAAACACCATATATTTT
CATSCGESGNTIYF
>TRBD2|TRBJ2-7|TRBV4-1|.
TGCGCCAGCAGCCAAGCGGGACTAGCGCCCTACGAGCAGTACTTC
CASSQAGLAPYEQYF
>.|TRBJ1-2|TRBV25-1|few
TGTGCCAGCAGTGAATCGCCGGGGGATGGCTACACCTTC
CASSESPGDGYTF
>TRBD1|TRBJ2-1|TRBV7-3|many
TGTGCCAGCAGCCCACCCGGGACAGGGGTCAATGAGCAGTTCTTC
CASSPPGTGVNEQFF
>TRBD2|TRBJ2-5|TRBV11-2|many
TGTGCCAGCAGCTTAATGGGACTAGCGGGTATCCAAGAGACCCAGTACTTC
CASSLMGLAGIQETQYF
>.|TRBJ2-5|TRBV24-1|.
TGTGCCACCAGTGCTTCACCCGGGACGGGACAAGAGACCCAGTACTTC
CATSASPGTGQETQYF
>TRBD1|TRBJ1-2|TRBV7-2|once
TGTGCCAGCAGCCCAGGGACAGGACCAATCTATGGCTACACCTTC
CASSPGTGPIYGYTF
>TRBD2|TRBJ2-3|TRBV7-9|many
TGTGCCAGCAGCTTAACGGGAGGGACAGATACGCAGTATTTT
CASSLTGGTDTQYF
>.|TRBJ2-7|TRBV18|few
TGTGCCAGCTCAGCCGGGACGCCCCCCTACGAGCAGTACTTC
CASSAGTPPYEQYF
>.|TRBJ1-2|TRBV25-1|.
TGTGCCAGCAGTGAATCTAAAGGGGACGCGGGTGGCTACACCTTC
CASSESKGDAGGYTF
>.|TRBJ1-1|TRBV20-1|.
TGCAGTGCTGCTCGCAGCGGGAAAGGGTCGTTT
CSAARSGKGSF
>TRBD1|TRBJ1-1|TRBV6-5|once
TGTGCCAGCAGTTACTCCCTAGGGACAGGGAAGAGTGCCGAAGCTTTCTTT
CASSYSLGTGKSAEAFF
>.|TRBJ1-3|TRBV10-3|.
TGTGCCATCAGTGACCGGGGGCAGGGTGGAAACACCATATATTTT
CAISDRGQGGNTIYF
>.|TRBJ2-7|TRBV4-3|once
TGCGCCGGCAGCTCAGGAGGGACCTACGAGCAGTACTTC
CAGSSGGTYEQYF
>TRBD2|TRBJ2-7|TRBV7-2|.
TGTGCCAGCAGCTGGGCTCGGGGGGAGTGGGAGCAGTACTTC
CASSWARGEWEQYF
>TRBD1|TRBJ1-2|TRBV19|few
TGTGCCAGTAGTAGGGGGACAGGGTTTTACTATGGCTACACCTTC
CASSRGTGFYYGYTF
>TRBD2|TRBJ2-3|TRBV11-2|.
TGTGCCAGCAGCTTAGGATGGGGGGGTCCCGCCTACGATACGCAGTATTTT
CASSLGWGGPAYDTQYF
>.|TRBJ2-5|TRBV29-1|medium-sized
TGCAGCGTGCTCCGTGGTCGAGAGACCCAGTACTTC
CSVLRGRETQYF
>TRBD1|TRBJ1-3|TRBV2|.
TGTGCCAGCGAGGACAGGGCGAGTACTGGAAACACCATATATTTT
CASEDRASTGNTIYF
>.|TRBJ1-2|TRBV19|.
TGTGCCAGTAGTATAGGCCCTGCCTACACCTTC
CASSIGPAYTF
>.|TRBJ2-7|TRBV19|.
TGTGCCAGTAGTATTGGGACGAGACGCGAGCAGTACTTC
CASSIGTRREQYF
>.|TRBJ2-1|TRBV4-2|many
TGTGCCAGCAGCCCCCGGGACCGACGCGACAATGAGCAGTTCTTC
CASSPRDRRDNEQFF
>.|TRBJ1-5|TRBV2|once
TGTGCCAGCATGAGGCTAGGCAATCAGCCCCAGCATTTT
CASMRLGNQPQHF
>.|TRBJ1-2|TRBV12-3/TRBV12-4|.
TGTGCCAGCAGCCCCAATTACAGGGCAGACTATGGCTACACCTTC
CASSPNYRADYGYTF